This T cell receptor beta chain appears in the sequencing data of a study of T cell changes during pregnancy in multiple sclerosis (dated by TCRdb to about 2019). About the full investigation: In women with multiple sclerosis, the researchers looked at how the T cell repertoire shifted as pregnancy progressed.

Comments on this clone: The antigen it binds to is not known. No qualities accompany the bases; no much larger clone lies one base away.

Library preparation employed the immunoSEQ multiplex PCR assay. TCRdb retrieved this table from immuneACCESS and kept in-frame rearrangements only. Not all clones are present; in checked studies, unresolved V genes account for under half, and no reason is known for the remainder. The sample has 70,000 to 85,000 clones on record, around 92% of them singletons. Jointly, the top ten make up 1.4% of the sample. Including the terminal cysteine and phenylalanine, the CDR3 comprises 15 residues. Just the 45-base CDR3 DNA is kept, in frame starting at base 1. This TCR derives from a female donor with multiple sclerosis, enrolled in a pregnancy study. This receptor chain uses TRBV21-1 and TRBJ1-2. TRBV21-1 is an annotated pseudogene. The material was peripheral blood, obtained before pregnancy. The DNA sequence is given as TGTGCCAGCAGCATTCCGGGACGGGGGGTGGATGGCTACACCTTC. This gives the protein CASSIPGRGVDGYTF.